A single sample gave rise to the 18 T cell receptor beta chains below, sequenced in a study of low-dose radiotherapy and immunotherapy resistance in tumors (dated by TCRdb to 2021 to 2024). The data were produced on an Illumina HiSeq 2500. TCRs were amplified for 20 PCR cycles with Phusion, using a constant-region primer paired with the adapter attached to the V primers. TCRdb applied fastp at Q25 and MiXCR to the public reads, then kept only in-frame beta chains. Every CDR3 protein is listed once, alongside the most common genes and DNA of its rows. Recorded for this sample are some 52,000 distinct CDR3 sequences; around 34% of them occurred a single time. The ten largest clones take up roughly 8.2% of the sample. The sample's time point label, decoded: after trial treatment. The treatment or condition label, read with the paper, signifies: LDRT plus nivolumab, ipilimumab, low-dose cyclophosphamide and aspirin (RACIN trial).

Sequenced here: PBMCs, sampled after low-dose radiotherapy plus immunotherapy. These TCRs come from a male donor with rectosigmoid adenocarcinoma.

In nucleotides, the CDR3 is TGTGCCAGCAGCTTATTCCCCTTATGGGCTACAGATACGCAGTATTTT. This encodes CASSLFPLWATDTQYF. The rearrangement links TRBV7-9 to TRBJ2-3; unclear D gene. V was trimmed by 2 bases and J by 3 bases, leaving 15 bases between them. Germline V lookup: CDR1 SEHNR, CDR2 FQNEAQ (reference sequence). The CDR3 covers 16 residues.

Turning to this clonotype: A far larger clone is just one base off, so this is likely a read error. In nucleotides, the CDR3 is TGTGCCAGCAGCAGGCAGGTGGCCTACGAGCAGTACTTC. It yields the protein CASSRQVAYEQYF. The rearrangement links TRBV6-1 to TRBJ2-7; D remains unclear. V shed 6 bases and J shed 2 bases, with 11 bases lying between them. The germline CDR1 and CDR2 sequences are MNHNS and SASEGT. The CDR3 length is 13 residues.

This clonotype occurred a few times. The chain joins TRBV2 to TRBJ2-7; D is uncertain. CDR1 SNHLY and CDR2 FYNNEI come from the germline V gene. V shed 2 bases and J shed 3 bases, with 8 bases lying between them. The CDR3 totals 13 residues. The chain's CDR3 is CASSEQVLYEQYF. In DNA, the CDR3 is TGTGCCAGCAGTGAACAGGTACTCTACGAGCAGTACTTC.

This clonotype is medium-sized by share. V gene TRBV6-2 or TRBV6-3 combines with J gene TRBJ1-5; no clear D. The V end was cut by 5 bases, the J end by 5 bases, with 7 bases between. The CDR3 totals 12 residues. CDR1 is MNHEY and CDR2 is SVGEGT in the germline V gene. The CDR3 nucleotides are TGTGCCAGCAGTACCACGGATCAGCCCCAGCATTTT. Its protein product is CASSTTDQPQHF.

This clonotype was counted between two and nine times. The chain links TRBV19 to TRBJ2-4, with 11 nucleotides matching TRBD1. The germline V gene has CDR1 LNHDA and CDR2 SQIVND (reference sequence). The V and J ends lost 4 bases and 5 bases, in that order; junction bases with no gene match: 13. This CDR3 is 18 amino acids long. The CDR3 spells CASSKNLAGTGGENIQYF. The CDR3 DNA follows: TGTGCCAGTAGTAAAAATCTAGCCGGGACAGGGGGAGAAAACATTCAGTACTTC.

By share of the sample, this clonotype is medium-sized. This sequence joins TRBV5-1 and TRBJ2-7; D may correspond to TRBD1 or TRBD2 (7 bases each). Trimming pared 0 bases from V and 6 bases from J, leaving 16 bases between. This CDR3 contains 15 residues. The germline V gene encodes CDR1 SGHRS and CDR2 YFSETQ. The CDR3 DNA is TGCGCCAGCAGCTTGGTTCGCCAGGGGGGGTCCGAGCAGTACTTC. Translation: CASSLVRQGGSEQYF.

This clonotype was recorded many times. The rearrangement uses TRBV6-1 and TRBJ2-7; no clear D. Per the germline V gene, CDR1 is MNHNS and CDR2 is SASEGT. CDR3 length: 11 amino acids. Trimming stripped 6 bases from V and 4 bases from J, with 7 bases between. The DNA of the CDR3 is TGTGCCAGCAGGGATCCTTACGAGCAGTACTTC. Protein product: CASRDPYEQYF.

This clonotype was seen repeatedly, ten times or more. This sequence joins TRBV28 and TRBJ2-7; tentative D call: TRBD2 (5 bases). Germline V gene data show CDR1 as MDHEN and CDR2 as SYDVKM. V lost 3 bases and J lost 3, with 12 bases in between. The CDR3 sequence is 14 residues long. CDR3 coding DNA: TGTGCCAGCAGTTTTAGAACCGGGATCTACGAGCAGTACTTC. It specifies CASSFRTGIYEQYF.

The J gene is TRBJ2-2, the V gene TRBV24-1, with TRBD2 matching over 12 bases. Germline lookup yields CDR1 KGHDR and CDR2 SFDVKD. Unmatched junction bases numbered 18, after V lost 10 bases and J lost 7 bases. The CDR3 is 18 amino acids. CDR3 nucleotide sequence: TGTGCCACAGCGACAGGGCGGCTAGCGGGAGGGCCCGACGGGGAGCTGTTTTTT. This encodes CATATGRLAGGPDGELFF.

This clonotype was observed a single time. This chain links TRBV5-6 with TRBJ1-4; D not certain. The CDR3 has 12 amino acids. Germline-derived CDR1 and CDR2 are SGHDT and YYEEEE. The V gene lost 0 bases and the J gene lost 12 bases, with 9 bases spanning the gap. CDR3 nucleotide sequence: TGTGCCAGCAGCTTGGGGCCGGGTCAACTGTTTTTT. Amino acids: CASSLGPGQLFF.

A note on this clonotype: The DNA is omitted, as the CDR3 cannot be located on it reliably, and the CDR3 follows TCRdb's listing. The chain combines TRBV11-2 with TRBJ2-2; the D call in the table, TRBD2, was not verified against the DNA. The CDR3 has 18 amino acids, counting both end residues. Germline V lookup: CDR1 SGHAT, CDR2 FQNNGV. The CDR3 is CASSPWTSGDTGELFFFF.

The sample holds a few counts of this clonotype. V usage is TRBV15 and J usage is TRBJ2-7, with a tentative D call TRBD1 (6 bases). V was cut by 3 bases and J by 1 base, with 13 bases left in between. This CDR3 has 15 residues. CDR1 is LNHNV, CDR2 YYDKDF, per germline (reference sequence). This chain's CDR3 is CATSSRGSVSYEQYF. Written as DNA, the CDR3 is TGTGCCACCAGCAGTAGGGGGAGTGTGTCCTACGAGCAGTACTTC.

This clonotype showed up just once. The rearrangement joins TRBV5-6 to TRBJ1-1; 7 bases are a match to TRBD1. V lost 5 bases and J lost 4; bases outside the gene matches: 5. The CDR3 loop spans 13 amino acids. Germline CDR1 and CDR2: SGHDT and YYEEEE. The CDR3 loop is CASSPTGITEAFF. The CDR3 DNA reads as TGTGCCAGCAGTCCGACAGGGATCACTGAAGCTTTCTTT.

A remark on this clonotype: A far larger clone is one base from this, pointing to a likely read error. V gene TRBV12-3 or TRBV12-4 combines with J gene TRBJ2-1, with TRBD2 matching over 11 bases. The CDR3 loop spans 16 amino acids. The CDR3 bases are TGTGCCAGCAGCGTACTAGCGGGAGCAGTAGGGGAGACCCAGTCCTTC. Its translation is CASSVLAGAVGETQSF.

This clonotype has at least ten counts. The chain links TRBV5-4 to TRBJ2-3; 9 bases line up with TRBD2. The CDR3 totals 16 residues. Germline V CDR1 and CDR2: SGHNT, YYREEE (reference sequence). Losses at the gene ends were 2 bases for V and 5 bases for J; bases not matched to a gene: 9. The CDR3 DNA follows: TGTGCCAGCAGCTTAGGCGGGGGGGGGTGGGAAGATACGCAGTATTTT. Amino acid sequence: CASSLGGGGWEDTQYF.

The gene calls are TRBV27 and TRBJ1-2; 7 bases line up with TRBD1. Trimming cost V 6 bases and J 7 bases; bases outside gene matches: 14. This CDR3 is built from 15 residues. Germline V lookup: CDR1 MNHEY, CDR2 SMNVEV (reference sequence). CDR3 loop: CASRPPGEGAVGYTF. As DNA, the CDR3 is TGTGCCAGCAGACCACCAGGGGAGGGGGCTGTTGGCTACACCTTC.

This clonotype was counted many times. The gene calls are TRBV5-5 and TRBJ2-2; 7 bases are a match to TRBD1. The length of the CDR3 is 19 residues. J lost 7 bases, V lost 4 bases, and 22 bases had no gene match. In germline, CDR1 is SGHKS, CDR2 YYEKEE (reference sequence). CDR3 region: CASSPDLDRVWSVVGELFF. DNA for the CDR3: TGTGCCAGCAGCCCGGACCTAGACAGGGTTTGGTCCGTCGTCGGGGAGCTGTTTTTT.

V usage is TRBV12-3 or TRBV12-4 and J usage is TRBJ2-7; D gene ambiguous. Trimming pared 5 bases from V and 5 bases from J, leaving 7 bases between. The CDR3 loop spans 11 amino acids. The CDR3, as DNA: TGTGCCAGCAGTGGGTTCGACGAGCAGTACTTC. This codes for CASSGFDEQYF.